This paragraph covers one T cell receptor beta chain sequence. These data are taken from a study of blood T cell repertoires in COVID-19. TCRdb keeps only in-frame clones here, not all; method: immunoSEQ multiplex PCR. The sample lists a few hundred thousand clones, about nine tenths seen once, with 0.7% to 0.95% in the top ten. Trimming stripped 5 bases from V and 4 bases from J, with 11 bases between. CDR3 length: 13 amino acids. Within 2 weeks of study entry, exposed participants had contacted a PCR-confirmed or clinician-diagnosed COVID-19 case. The clonotype originates from a woman aged 40 to 50 who had been exposed to COVID-19. Sequences were obtained from PBMCs or T cells enriched from blood (not recorded which). V is TRBV12-3 or TRBV12-4 and J is TRBJ1-2, with a weak D call TRBD1 (6 bases). The CDR3 nucleotides are TGTGCCAGCAGTCAAGACAGGAGCTATGGCTACACCTTC. This sequence encodes CASSQDRSYGYTF.